These 22 T cell receptor beta chains originate from one sample sequenced in a study of human T cells and chemical hapten exposure. Time point defined: patch test 1, 2 weeks after DPC sensitization. Treatment reported: therapeutic diphenylcyclopropenone sensitization with weekly scalp DPC. TCRdb passed the RACE reads through MiXCR, listing each CDR3 protein once. The profile shows around 110,000 distinct CDR3 sequences, over 10% of them singletons. Sequencing was performed on whole blood, taken in connection with sensitization to the hapten diphenylcyclopropenone (DPC). The receptors derive from a woman between 50 and 59 years old with alopecia areata. Some clones in this sample may be carry-over from other donors' samples.

Details on this clonotype: A much more abundant neighbour one base away suggests this may be a read error. CDR3 sequence reads: CASSQEFTQYF. For the CDR3, the DNA is TGTGCCAGCAGCCAAGAGTTTACCCAGTACTTC. The J gene is TRBJ2-5, the V gene TRBV14, with no clear D. The V end lost 0 bases, the J end lost 8 bases, and 4 bases lay between the germline ends. CDR3 size: 11 residues. CDR1 SGHDN and CDR2 FVKESK come from the germline V gene.

At least ten counts were recorded for this clonotype. The rearrangement links TRBV6-5 to TRBJ2-1, with 10 bases identical to TRBD2. The junction had 11 bases not matched to a gene; V was cut back by 4 bases and J by 8 bases. This CDR3 has 16 residues. CDR1 and CDR2 from the germline V gene are MNHEY and SVGAGI. The CDR3 sequence is CASSWVERGGLDEQFF. In DNA form, the CDR3 reads TGTGCCAGCAGTTGGGTCGAGCGGGGGGGCCTCGATGAGCAGTTCTTC.

This clonotype was observed a few times. One end of the junction fails to match germline, which may point to a read error. The chain is built from TRBV19 and TRBJ1-5; possible D gene TRBD1, 5 bases. This CDR3 has 13 amino acids. CDR1 and CDR2 (germline): LNHDA, SQIVND (reference sequence). CDR3 loop: CASRIGVSQPQHF. The CDR3 nucleotides are TGTGCCAGTAGGATAGGGGTGAGTCAGCCCCAGCATTTT.

This clonotype was counted ten times or more. This rearrangement joins TRBV7-6 to TRBJ2-1, with TRBD2 as a possible D gene (6 bases). The CDR3 covers 16 residues. Germline V gives CDR1 SGHVS, CDR2 FNYEAQ. Trimming left V 1 base short and J 12 bases short, with 22 bases between. CDR3 sequence (DNA): TGTGCCAGCAGCTTAGGAACCGGGACTGAATCGATCGGGCAGTTCTTC. This translates into CASSLGTGTESIGQFF. The full variable domain, rest sourced from reference TRBV7-6 and TRBJ2-1, is GAGVSQSPRYKVTKRGQDVALRCDPISGHVSLYWYRQALGQGPEFLTYFNYEAQQDKSGLPNDRFSAERPEGSISTLTIQRTEQRDSAMYRCASSLGTGTESIGQFFGPGTRLTVL.

This clonotype came up many times. This sequence joins TRBV6-5 and TRBJ1-2; 7 bases agree with TRBD1. V gave up 7 bases and J gave up 4 bases; unmatched junction bases: 9. This CDR3 region has 14 residues. Germline V gene sequence: CDR1 MNHEY, CDR2 SVGAGI. Here the CDR3 reads CASTAQGRTYGYTF. The CDR3 DNA is TGTGCCAGCACTGCACAGGGGAGAACCTATGGCTACACCTTC.

The table lists this clonotype with a few counts. The V gene is TRBV29-1, the J gene TRBJ1-2; possibly TRBD1 for D (6 bases). Germline V gene sequence: CDR1 SQVTM, CDR2 ANQGSEA. V gave up 4 bases and J gave up 7 bases, with 13 bases separating them. This CDR3 has 12 amino acids. The DNA for the CDR3 is TGCAGCGTTGCCCCAGGGGCGGGTGGCTACACCTTC. It codes for CSVAPGAGGYTF. Full variable domain (rest looked up from reference TRBV29-1 and TRBJ1-2): SAVISQKPSRDICQRGTSLTIQCQVDSQVTMMFWYRQQPGQSLTLIATANQGSEATYESGFVIDKFPISRPNLTFSTLTVSNMSPEDSSIYLCSVAPGAGGYTFGSGTRLTVV.

This clonotype appeared a few times. V is TRBV24-1 and J is TRBJ1-1; TRBD1 aligns across 8 bases. There are 15 residues in the CDR3. J gave up 1 base and V 7 bases, and 7 bases lay outside the gene matches. CDR1 is KGHDR and CDR2 is SFDVKD in the germline V gene. The CDR3 sequence is CATRQTGDENTEAFF. Written as DNA, the CDR3 is TGTGCCACCAGGCAGACAGGGGACGAGAACACTGAAGCTTTCTTT.

The rearrangement uses TRBV25-1 and TRBJ2-7, with 16 nucleotides matching TRBD2. There are 17 residues in the CDR3. V was clipped by 10 bases and J by 0 bases; unmatched bases: 9. CDR1 and CDR2 from the germline V gene are MGHDK and SYGVNS. CDR3: CATTGTSGRAASYEQYF. The CDR3 DNA sequence: TGTGCCACAACCGGGACTAGCGGGAGGGCTGCCTCCTACGAGCAGTACTTC.

This chain joins TRBV4-3 and TRBJ2-7; 7 bases match TRBD1. The CDR3 consists of 18 residues. Germline CDR1 LGHNA, CDR2 YSLEER. Trimming took 0 bases from V and 2 from J; bases not matched to a gene: 13. The CDR3 reads CASSQDRGQAGFTYEQYF. The CDR3 DNA reads TGCGCCAGCAGCCAAGATCGCGGACAGGCGGGTTTCACCTACGAGCAGTACTTC.

This clonotype was counted only a few times. The rearrangement links TRBV28 to TRBJ1-3; no definite D call. V was clipped by 6 bases and J by 1 base, with 4 bases between them. Germline CDR1 is MDHEN and CDR2 is SYDVKM. The CDR3 spans 12 residues. The CDR3 sequence is CASRASGNTIYF. DNA of the CDR3: TGTGCCAGCAGGGCATCTGGAAACACCATATATTTT.

This clonotype came up many times. The gene calls are TRBV6-5 and TRBJ1-6; D is undetermined. Trimming stripped 2 bases from V and 9 bases from J, with 11 bases between. Germline V lookup: CDR1 MNHEY, CDR2 SVGAGI. The CDR3 contains 14 residues. The CDR3 coding sequence is TGTGCCAGCAGTTACGAGTGGAGTGGTTCACCCCTCCACTTT. Translation gives CASSYEWSGSPLHF.

This clonotype appeared many times. The chain joins TRBV6-5 to TRBJ1-4; unclear D gene. From germline, CDR1 is MNHEY and CDR2 SVGAGI. The germline V and J ends were trimmed by 5 bases and 7 bases, with 17 bases remaining between them. This CDR3 spans 15 amino acids. The CDR3 region is CASSNAKKGGEKLFF. In DNA, the CDR3 is TGTGCCAGCAGTAATGCAAAGAAGGGAGGTGAAAAACTGTTTTTT.

V usage is TRBV5-1 and J usage is TRBJ2-3; TRBD2 matches 7 bases. V was clipped by 4 bases and J by 2 bases; unmatched bases: 10. There are 16 residues in the CDR3. Germline lookup yields CDR1 SGHRS and CDR2 YFSETQ. The CDR3 coding sequence is TGCGCCAGCAGCCTGGGGCTAGCGGACGACACAGATACGCAGTATTTT. It codes for CASSLGLADDTDTQYF.

The rearrangement uses TRBV29-1 and TRBJ1-1; tentative D call: TRBD1 (5 bases). Looked up from germline, CDR1 is SQVTM and CDR2 is ANQGSEA. The CDR3 totals 11 residues. The CDR3 sequence: CSLAWGTEAFF. The DNA for the CDR3 is TGCAGTTTGGCATGGGGGACTGAAGCTTTCTTT. Looking up the rest from reference TRBV29-1 and TRBJ1-1 gives the full variable domain: SAVISQKPSRDICQRGTSLTIQCQVDSQVTMMFWYRQQPGQSLTLIATANQGSEATYESGFVIDKFPISRPNLTFSTLTVSNMSPEDSSIYLCSLAWGTEAFFGQGTRLTVV.

This clonotype was counted only a few times. This chain uses TRBV6-6 with TRBJ1-5, with unresolved D. Germline V gene data show CDR1 as MNHNY and CDR2 as SVGAGI (reference sequence). V lost 6 bases and J lost 4, with 10 bases in between. The CDR3 loop spans 13 amino acids. The CDR3 sequence is CASRPQWNQPQHF. CDR3 DNA sequence: TGTGCCAGCAGACCACAGTGGAATCAGCCCCAGCATTTT.

In its sample, this clonotype was seen many times. The rearrangement uses TRBV29-1 and TRBJ1-4; D is perhaps TRBD1 (5 bases). The CDR3 is 13 residues long. V lost 4 bases to trimming and J lost 8 bases, with 14 bases between them. Germline assignment: CDR1 SQVTM and CDR2 ANQGSEA. The CDR3 sequence is CSVVWGLGEKLFF. CDR3 DNA: TGCAGCGTTGTGTGGGGCCTTGGAGAAAAACTGTTTTTT.

The rearrangement links TRBV4-1 to TRBJ1-6; D perhaps matches TRBD1 (5 bases). V was trimmed by 2 bases and J by 3 bases, leaving 20 bases between them. From germline, CDR1 is MGHRA and CDR2 YSYEKL. The CDR3 extends over 19 amino acids. The CDR3 DNA follows: TGCGCCAGCAGCCAATTCAGGGCCAAGTTTCCTATCTATAATTCACCCCTCCACTTT. Translated, it gives CASSQFRAKFPIYNSPLHF.

This clonotype has just a few counts. The rearrangement links TRBV20-1 to TRBJ2-1, with 13 bases lining up with TRBD2. Germline CDR1 DFQATT, CDR2 SNEGSKA (reference sequence). The CDR3 has 14 residues. V lost 5 bases to trimming and J lost 7 bases; unmatched junction nucleotides: 5. The CDR3 loop is CSAPPGLAGNEQFF. The CDR3 bases are TGCAGTGCTCCACCGGGACTAGCGGGAAATGAGCAGTTCTTC.

The sample holds a few counts of this clonotype. The chain joins TRBV6-6 to TRBJ2-1; no reliable D call. Trimming took off 11 bases at V and 4 bases at J, with 18 bases between the two ends. CDR1 is MNHNY, CDR2 SVGAGI, per germline (reference sequence). The CDR3 runs to 14 residues. CDR3 residues: CAVFPTRRYNEQFF. CDR3 in DNA: TGTGCCGTCTTCCCCACTCGCCGATACAATGAGCAGTTCTTC.

This clonotype turned up a few times. This rearrangement joins TRBV19 to TRBJ2-5; TRBD2 aligns across 9 bases. The germline V gene has CDR1 LNHDA and CDR2 SQIVND (reference sequence). This CDR3 spans 16 amino acids. V lost 3 bases to trimming and J lost 4 bases; unmatched junction nucleotides: 9. CDR3 in DNA: TGTGCCAGTAGTATGTCAGCGGGAGGTAGACGAGAGACCCAGTACTTC. Residues: CASSMSAGGRRETQYF.

The chain joins TRBV18 to TRBJ2-5; D may be TRBD1 (6 bases). There are 17 residues in the CDR3. CDR1 and CDR2 (germline): KGHSH, LQKENI. The V and J ends lost 3 bases and 1 base respectively, with 18 bases between them. The CDR3 reads CASSPPGLWGLQETQYF. The CDR3 DNA reads TGTGCCAGCTCACCGCCGGGCCTCTGGGGGCTCCAAGAGACCCAGTACTTC.

The chain links TRBV27 to TRBJ1-4; D gene unclear. The V gene lost 5 bases and the J gene lost 15 bases, with 16 bases spanning the gap. Germline CDR1 and CDR2: MNHEY and SMNVEV (reference sequence). The CDR3 consists of 12 residues. The CDR3 sequence: CASSDNPGPLFF. CDR3 DNA sequence: TGTGCCAGCAGTGATAATCCTGGGCCTTTGTTTTTT.